Described below is a single T cell receptor beta chain sequence and its context. What it binds is unknown. The CDR3 contains 17 residues. CDR1 is ENHRY, CDR2 SYGVKD, per germline. The ends were cut back, 3 bases at V and 0 bases at J, with 15 bases in the middle. The data are from a study of tumor-infiltrating lymphocytes in localized non-small cell lung cancer. On the study more broadly: Tumor tissue and non-adjacent uninvolved lung came from each patient.

General study findings and limits: TCR sequencing covered a subset of patients with enough tissue. Different pieces of the same tissue went to different assays, confounding technical variation with intratumor heterogeneity.

Clones were sequenced by immunoSEQ multiplex PCR, and TCRdb holds only the in-frame ones, with some missing. The sample yields some 15,000 clones, roughly four fifths seen once. The chain joins TRBV10-3 to TRBJ1-3, with unresolved D. The source material was lung tumor tissue. This sequence originates from a human donor with non-small cell lung cancer. The CDR3 nucleotides read TGTGCCATCAGTGATACGTACGAACAGAGCTCTGGAAACACCATATATTTT. This translates into CAISDTYEQSSGNTIYF.